This record covers a single TCR beta chain. This clone was counted once. There is no known antigen for this receptor. No quality values exist for individual bases; no much larger clone is one base distant. This sample is drawn from a study of control samples from healthy donors and cancer patients (TCRdb year 2020). Preparation of the library involved the immunoSEQ multiplex PCR assay. Sourced from immuneACCESS, this table was stored by TCRdb with only in-frame sequences that have V and J called. A share of the clones is absent; for the studies checked, an unresolved V gene accounts for under half, and the remainder has no known explanation. This sample has some 150,000 clones in its table, and around 94% of those were observed once. The ten largest clones capture 12% to 15% of the sample. V is shortened by 4 bases, J by 3 bases, and the region joining them spans 13 bases. Per the germline V gene, SGHDT is the CDR1 and YYEEEE is the CDR2. Spanning cysteine to phenylalanine, the CDR3 consists of 14 amino acids. Of the read, only the CDR3 DNA is kept; its 42 bases are in frame from base 1.

This sequence was found in a man aged 55 to 70 with colorectal cancer. The chain uses TRBV5-6 and TRBJ1-2; TRBD1 is possibly the D segment (5 matching bases). Source material: PBMCs. Here is the DNA: TGTGCCAGCAGCCTCCAGGGTCAGTACTATGGCTACACCTTC. Translated, this is CASSLQGQYYGYTF.